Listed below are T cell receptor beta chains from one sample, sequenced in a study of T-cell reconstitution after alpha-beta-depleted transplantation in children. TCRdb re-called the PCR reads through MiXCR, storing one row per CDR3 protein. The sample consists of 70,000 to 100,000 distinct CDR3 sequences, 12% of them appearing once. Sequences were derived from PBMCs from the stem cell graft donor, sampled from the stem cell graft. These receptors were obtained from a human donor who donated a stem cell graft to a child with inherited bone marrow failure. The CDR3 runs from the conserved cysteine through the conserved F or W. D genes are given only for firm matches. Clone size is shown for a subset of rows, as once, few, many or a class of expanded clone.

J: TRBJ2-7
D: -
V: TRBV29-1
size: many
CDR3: CSVVLDPSGSYEQYF
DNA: TGCAGCGTTGTCCTGGACCCATCGGGGTCCTACGAGCAGTACTTC

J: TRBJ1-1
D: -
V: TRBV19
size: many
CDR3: CASSIWGTEAFF
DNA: TGTGCCAGTAGTATATGGGGCACTGAAGCTTTCTTT

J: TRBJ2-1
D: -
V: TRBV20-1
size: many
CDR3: CSARGMRGDFYNEQFF
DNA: TGCAGTGCTAGGGGGATGCGAGGGGACTTTTACAATGAGCAGTTCTTC

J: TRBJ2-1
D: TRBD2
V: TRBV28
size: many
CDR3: CASTLTSGSIGVQFF
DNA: TGTGCCAGCACTCTGACTAGCGGGAGCATTGGCGTGCAGTTCTTC

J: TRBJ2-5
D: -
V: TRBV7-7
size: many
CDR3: CASSLGVIETQYF
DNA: TGTGCTAGCAGCTTAGGAGTTATCGAGACCCAGTACTTC

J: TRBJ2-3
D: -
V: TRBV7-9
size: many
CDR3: CAASGAEPTDTQYF
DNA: TGTGCCGCGTCAGGGGCGGAGCCCACAGATACGCAGTATTTT

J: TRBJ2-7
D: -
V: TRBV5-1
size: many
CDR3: CARSNDYEQYF
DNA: TGCGCCAGAAGTAACGACTACGAGCAGTACTTC

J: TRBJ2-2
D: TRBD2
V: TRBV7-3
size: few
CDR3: CASSLSSGGTSGELFF
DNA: TGTGCCAGCAGCCTTTCTAGCGGGGGGACGTCCGGGGAGCTGTTTTTT

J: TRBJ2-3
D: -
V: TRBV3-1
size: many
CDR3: CASSRGSTQYF
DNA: TGTGCCAGCAGCCGTGGCAGCACCCAGTATTTT

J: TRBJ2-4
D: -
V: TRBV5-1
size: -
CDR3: CASSFSSGGPRNIQYF
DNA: TGCGCCAGCAGCTTTAGTTCAGGCGGGCCAAGAAACATTCAGTACTTC

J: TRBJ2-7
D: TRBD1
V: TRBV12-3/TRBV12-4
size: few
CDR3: CASSDRGEQYF
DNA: TGTGCCAGCAGCGACAGGGGTGAGCAGTACTTC

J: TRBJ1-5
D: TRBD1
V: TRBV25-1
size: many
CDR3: CASSPGQGFNQPQHF
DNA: TGTGCCAGCAGCCCGGGACAGGGCTTCAATCAGCCCCAGCATTTT

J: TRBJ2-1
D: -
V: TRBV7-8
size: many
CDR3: CASSPQGDSNNEQFF
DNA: TGTGCCAGCAGCCCCCAGGGGGACTCGAACAATGAGCAGTTCTTC

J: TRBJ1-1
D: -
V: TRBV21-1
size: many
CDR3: CASSPTGRKEAFF
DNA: TGTGCCAGCAGCCCAACAGGGAGAAAAGAAGCTTTCTTT

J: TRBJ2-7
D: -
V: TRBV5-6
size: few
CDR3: CASSGLVSSYEQYF
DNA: TGTGCCAGCAGCGGGCTCGTTAGCTCCTACGAGCAGTACTTC

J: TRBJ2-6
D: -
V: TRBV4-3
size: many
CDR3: CASSQVVEAGANVLTF
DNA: TGCGCCAGCAGCCAAGTGGTGGAAGCGGGGGCCAACGTCCTGACTTTC

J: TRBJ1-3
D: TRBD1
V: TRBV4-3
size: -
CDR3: CASSHRTGGSGNTIYF
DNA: TGCGCCAGCAGCCACCGGACAGGGGGCAGTGGAAACACCATATATTTT

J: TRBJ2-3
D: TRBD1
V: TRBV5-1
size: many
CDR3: CASSLWNRGFADTQYF
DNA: TGCGCCAGCAGCTTGTGGAACAGGGGGTTCGCAGATACGCAGTATTTT

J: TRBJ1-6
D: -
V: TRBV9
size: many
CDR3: CASSVAWNSPLHF
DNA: TGTGCCAGCAGCGTAGCCTGGAATTCACCCCTCCACTTT

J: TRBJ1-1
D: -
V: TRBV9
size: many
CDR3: CASRGETSTEAFF
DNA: TGTGCCAGCAGAGGGGAAACAAGCACTGAAGCTTTCTTT

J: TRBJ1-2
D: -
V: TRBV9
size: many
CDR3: CASSVARGDRYGYTF
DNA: TGTGCCAGCAGCGTAGCTAGGGGAGATCGCTATGGCTACACCTTC

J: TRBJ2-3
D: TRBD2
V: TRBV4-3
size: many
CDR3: CASSQEREGTDTQYF
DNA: TGCGCCAGCAGCCAAGAGCGGGAGGGCACAGATACGCAGTATTTT

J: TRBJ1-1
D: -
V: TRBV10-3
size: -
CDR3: CASDSDPNTEAFF
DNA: TGTGCCTCCGACAGTGATCCGAACACTGAAGCTTTCTTT

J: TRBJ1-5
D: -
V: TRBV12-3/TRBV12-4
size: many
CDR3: CASSSGGGNQPQHF
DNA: TGTGCCAGCAGTAGCGGGGGAGGCAATCAGCCCCAGCATTTT

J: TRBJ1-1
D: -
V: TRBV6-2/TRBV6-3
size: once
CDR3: CASSYGVIRRPEAFF
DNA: TGTGCCAGCAGTTACGGGGTCATCCGTCGGCCTGAAGCTTTCTTT

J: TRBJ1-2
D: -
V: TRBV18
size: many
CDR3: CASSPGIEDGYTF
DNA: TGTGCCAGCTCACCAGGTATAGAGGATGGCTACACCTTC

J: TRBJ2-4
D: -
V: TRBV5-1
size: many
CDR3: CASSITPTLAKNIQYF
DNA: TGCGCCAGCAGCATAACCCCTACACTAGCCAAAAACATTCAGTACTTC

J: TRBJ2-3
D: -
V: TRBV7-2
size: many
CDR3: CASSLVGTSSTDTQYF
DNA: TGTGCCAGCAGCTTAGTTGGGACTTCTAGCACAGATACGCAGTATTTT

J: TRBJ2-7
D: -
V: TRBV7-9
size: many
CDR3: CASSLVGLHYEQYF
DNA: TGTGCCAGCAGCTTGGTAGGCCTCCACTACGAGCAGTACTTC

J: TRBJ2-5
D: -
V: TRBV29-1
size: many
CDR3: CSVDKGKETQYF
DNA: TGCAGCGTTGATAAGGGGAAAGAGACCCAGTACTTC

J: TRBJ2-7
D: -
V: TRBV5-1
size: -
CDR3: CASSLAPPSYEQYF
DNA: TGCGCCAGCAGCTTGGCCCCCCCATCCTACGAGCAGTACTTC

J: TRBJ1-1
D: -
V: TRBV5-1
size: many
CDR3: CASSLRVGNTEAFF
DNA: TGCGCCAGCAGCTTGAGGGTGGGTAACACTGAAGCTTTCTTT